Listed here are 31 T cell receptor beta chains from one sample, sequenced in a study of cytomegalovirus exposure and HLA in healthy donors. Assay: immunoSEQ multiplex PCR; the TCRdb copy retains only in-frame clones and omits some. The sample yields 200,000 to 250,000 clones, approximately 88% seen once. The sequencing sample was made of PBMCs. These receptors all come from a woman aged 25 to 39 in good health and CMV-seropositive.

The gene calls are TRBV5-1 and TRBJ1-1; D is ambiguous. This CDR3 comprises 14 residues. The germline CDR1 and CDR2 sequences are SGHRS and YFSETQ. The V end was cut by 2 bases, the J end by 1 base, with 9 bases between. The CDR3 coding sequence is TGCGCCAGCAGCTTCCTAAACAGGAACACTGAAGCTTTCTTT. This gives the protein CASSFLNRNTEAFF. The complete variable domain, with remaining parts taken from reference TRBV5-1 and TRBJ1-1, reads KAGVTQTPRYLIKTRGQQVTLSCSPISGHRSVSWYQQTPGQGLQFLFEYFSETQRNKGNFPGRFSGRQFSNSRSEMNVSTLELGDSALYLCASSFLNRNTEAFFGQGTRLTVV.

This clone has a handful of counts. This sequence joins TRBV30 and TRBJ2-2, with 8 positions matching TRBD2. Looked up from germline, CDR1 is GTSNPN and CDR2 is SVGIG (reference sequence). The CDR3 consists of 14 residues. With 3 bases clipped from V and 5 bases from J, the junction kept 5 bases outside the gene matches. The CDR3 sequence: CAWSPGLATGELFF. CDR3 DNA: TGTGCCTGGAGCCCCGGACTAGCTACCGGGGAGCTGTTTTTT.

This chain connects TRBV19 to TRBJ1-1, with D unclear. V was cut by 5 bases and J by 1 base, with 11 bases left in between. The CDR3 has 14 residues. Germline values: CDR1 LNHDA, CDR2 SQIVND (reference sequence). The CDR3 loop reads CASSFGLQNTEAFF. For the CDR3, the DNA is TGTGCCAGTAGTTTCGGACTCCAGAACACTGAAGCTTTCTTT.

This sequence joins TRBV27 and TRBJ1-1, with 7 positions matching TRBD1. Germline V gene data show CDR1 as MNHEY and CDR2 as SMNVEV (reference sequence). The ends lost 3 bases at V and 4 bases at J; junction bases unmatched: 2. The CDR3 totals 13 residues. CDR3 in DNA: TGTGCCAGCAGTTTTTCAGGGGGCACTGAAGCTTTCTTT. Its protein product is CASSFSGGTEAFF.

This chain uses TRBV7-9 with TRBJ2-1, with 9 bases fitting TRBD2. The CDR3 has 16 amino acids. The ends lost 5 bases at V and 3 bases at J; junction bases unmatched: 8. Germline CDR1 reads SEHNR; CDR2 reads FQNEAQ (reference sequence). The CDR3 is CASSLRRLADYNEQFF. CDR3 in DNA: TGTGCCAGCAGCCTAAGGAGACTAGCGGACTACAATGAGCAGTTCTTC.

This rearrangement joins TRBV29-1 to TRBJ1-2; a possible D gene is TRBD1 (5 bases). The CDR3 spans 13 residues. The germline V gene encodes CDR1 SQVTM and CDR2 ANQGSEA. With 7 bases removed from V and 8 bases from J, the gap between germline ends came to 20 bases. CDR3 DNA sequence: TGCAGCGGGGCGGGACCGGGAGAAGGGGGCTACACCTTC. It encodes CSGAGPGEGGYTF. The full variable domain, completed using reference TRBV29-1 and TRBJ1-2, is SAVISQKPSRDICQRGTSLTIQCQVDSQVTMMFWYRQQPGQSLTLIATANQGSEATYESGFVIDKFPISRPNLTFSTLTVSNMSPEDSSIYLCSGAGPGEGGYTFGSGTRLTVV.

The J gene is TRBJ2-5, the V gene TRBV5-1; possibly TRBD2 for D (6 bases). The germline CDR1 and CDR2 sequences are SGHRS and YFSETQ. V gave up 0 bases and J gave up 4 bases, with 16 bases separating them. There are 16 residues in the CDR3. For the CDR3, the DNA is TGCGCCAGCAGCTTGGCTACCAATAGCGGTGCAGAGACCCAGTACTTC. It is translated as CASSLATNSGAETQYF.

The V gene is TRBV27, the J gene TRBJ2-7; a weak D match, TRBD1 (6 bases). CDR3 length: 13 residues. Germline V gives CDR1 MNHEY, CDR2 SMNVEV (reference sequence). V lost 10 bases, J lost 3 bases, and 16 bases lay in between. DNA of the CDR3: TGTGCCACCAACCCCCAGGGGAGCTACGAGCAGTACTTC. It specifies CATNPQGSYEQYF.

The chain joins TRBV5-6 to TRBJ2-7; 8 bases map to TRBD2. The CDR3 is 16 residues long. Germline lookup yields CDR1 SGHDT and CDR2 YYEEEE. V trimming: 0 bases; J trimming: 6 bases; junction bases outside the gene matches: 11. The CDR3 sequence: CASSLAQWAGGFEQYF. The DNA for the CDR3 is TGTGCCAGCAGCTTGGCCCAATGGGCGGGAGGCTTCGAGCAGTACTTC.

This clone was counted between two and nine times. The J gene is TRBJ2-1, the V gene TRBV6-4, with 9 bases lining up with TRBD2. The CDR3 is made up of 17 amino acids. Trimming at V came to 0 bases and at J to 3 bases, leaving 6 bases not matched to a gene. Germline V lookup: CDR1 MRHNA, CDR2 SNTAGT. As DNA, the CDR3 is TGTGCCAGCAGTGACTCGGGCGGGAGGGGGGACTACAATGAGCAGTTCTTC. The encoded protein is CASSDSGGRGDYNEQFF.

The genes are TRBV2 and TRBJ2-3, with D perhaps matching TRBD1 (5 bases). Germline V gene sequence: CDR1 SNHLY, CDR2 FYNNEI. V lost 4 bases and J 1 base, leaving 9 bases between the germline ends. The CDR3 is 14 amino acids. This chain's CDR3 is CASSATTGTDTQYF. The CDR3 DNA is TGTGCCAGCAGTGCCACGACAGGCACAGATACGCAGTATTTT. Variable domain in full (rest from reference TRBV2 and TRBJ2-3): EPEVTQTPSHQVTQMGQEVILRCVPISNHLYFYWYRQILGQKVEFLVSFYNNEISEKSEIFDDQFSVERPDGSNFTLKIRSTKLEDSAMYFCASSATTGTDTQYFGPGTRLTVL.

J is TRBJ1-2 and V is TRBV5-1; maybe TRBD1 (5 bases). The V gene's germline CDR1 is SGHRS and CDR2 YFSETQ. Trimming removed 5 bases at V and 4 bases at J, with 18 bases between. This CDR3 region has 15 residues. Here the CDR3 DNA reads TGCGCCAGCAGTCGGGACGAGCGGGGAGGCTATGGCTACACCTTC. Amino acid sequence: CASSRDERGGYGYTF. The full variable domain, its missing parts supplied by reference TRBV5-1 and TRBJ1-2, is KAGVTQTPRYLIKTRGQQVTLSCSPISGHRSVSWYQQTPGQGLQFLFEYFSETQRNKGNFPGRFSGRQFSNSRSEMNVSTLELGDSALYLCASSRDERGGYGYTFGSGTRLTVV.

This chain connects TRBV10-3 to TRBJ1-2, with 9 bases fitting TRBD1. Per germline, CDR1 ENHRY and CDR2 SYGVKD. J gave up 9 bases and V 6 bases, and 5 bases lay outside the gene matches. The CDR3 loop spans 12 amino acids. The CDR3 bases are TGTGCCATCAGCGGACAGGGGATCAGCTACACCTTC. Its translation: CAISGQGISYTF.

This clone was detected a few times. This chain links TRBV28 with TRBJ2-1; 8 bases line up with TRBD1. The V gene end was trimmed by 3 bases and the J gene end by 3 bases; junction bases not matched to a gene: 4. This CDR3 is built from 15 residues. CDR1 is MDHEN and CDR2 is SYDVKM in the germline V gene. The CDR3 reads CASSLGTGNYNEQFF. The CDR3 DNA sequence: TGTGCCAGCAGTTTGGGGACAGGTAACTACAATGAGCAGTTCTTC.

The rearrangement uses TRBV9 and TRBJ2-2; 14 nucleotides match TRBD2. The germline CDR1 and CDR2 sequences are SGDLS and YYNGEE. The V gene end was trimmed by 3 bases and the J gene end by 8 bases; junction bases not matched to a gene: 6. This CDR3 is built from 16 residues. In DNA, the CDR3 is TGTGCCAGCAGCGGAGGACTAGCGGGAGGAACGGGGGAGCTGTTTTTT. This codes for CASSGGLAGGTGELFF.

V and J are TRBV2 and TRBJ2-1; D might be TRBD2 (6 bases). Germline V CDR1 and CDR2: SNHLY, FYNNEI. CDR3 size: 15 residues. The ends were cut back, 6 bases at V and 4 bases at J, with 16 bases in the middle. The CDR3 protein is CASSGSLSYYNEQFF. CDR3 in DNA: TGTGCCAGCAGCGGGAGTCTAAGTTATTACAATGAGCAGTTCTTC.

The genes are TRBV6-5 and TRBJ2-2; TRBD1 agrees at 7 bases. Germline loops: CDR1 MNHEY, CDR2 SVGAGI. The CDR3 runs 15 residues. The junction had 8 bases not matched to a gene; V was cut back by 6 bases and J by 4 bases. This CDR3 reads CASRRGQGVTGELFF. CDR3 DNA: TGTGCCAGCAGGAGAGGGCAGGGGGTCACCGGGGAGCTGTTTTTT.

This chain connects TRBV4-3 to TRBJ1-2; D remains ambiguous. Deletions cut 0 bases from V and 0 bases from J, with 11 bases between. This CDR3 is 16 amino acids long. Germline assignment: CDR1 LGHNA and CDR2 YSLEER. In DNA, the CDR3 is TGCGCCAGCAGCCAAGATCTGGGCGGAGCTAACTATGGCTACACCTTC. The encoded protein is CASSQDLGGANYGYTF.

The CDR3 loop reads CASSRSIMGENYGYTF. As DNA, the CDR3 is TGTGCCAGCAGCCGTAGTATTATGGGGGAAAACTATGGCTACACCTTC. The chain employs TRBV9 and TRBJ1-2, with D possibly being TRBD1 (5 bases). The CDR3 has 16 residues. The germline V gene encodes CDR1 SGDLS and CDR2 YYNGEE. V lost 4 bases, J lost 2 bases, and 18 bases lay in between.

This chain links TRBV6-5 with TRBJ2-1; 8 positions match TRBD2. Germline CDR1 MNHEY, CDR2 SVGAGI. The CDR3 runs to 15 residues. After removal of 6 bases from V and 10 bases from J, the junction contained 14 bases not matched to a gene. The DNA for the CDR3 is TGTGCCAGCAGAATCGGACTAGCCGGGAGTGGCGAGCAGTTCTTC. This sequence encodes CASRIGLAGSGEQFF.

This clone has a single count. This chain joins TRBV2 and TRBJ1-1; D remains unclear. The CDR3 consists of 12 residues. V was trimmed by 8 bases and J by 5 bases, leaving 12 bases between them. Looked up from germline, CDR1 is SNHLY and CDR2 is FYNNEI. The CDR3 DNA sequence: TGTGCCAGCTTGATTGGGGAGACTGAAGCTTTCTTT. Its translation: CASLIGETEAFF.

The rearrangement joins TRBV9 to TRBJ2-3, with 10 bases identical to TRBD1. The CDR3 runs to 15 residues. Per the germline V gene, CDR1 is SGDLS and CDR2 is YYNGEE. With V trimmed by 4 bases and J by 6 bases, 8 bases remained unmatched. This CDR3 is CASSPRQGAGDTQYF. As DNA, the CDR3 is TGTGCCAGCAGCCCCCGACAGGGGGCGGGGGATACGCAGTATTTT.

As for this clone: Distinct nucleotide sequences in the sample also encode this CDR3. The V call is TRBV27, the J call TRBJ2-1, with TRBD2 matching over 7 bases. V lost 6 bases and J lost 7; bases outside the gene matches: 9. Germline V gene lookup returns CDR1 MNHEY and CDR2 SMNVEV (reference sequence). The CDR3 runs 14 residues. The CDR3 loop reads CASRLGRERNEQFF. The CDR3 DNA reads TGTGCCAGCAGGTTAGGGCGGGAGAGGAATGAGCAGTTCTTC.

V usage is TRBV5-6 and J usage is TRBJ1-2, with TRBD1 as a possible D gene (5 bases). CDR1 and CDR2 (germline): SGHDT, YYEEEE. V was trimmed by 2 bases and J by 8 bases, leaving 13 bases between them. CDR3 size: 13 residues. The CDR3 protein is CASSFWGLGGYTF. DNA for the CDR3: TGTGCCAGCAGCTTTTGGGGGTTGGGCGGCTACACCTTC.

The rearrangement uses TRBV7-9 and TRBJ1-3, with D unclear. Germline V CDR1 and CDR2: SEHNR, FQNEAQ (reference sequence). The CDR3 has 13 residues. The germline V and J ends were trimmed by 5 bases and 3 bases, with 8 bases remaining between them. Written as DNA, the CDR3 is TGTGCCAGCAGCCCGCTAGGTGGAAACACCATATATTTT. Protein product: CASSPLGGNTIYF.

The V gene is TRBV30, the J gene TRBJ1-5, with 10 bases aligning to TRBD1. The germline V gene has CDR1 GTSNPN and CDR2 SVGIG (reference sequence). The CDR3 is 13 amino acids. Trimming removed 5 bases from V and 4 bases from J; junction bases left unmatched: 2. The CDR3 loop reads CAWAGQGNQPQHF. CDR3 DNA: TGTGCCTGGGCGGGACAGGGGAATCAGCCCCAGCATTTT. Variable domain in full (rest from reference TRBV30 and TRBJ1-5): SQTIHQWPATLVQPVGSPLSLECTVEGTSNPNLYWYRQAAGRGLQLLFYSVGIGQISSEVPQNLSASRPQDRQFILSSKKLLLSDSGFYLCAWAGQGNQPQHFGDGTRLSIL.

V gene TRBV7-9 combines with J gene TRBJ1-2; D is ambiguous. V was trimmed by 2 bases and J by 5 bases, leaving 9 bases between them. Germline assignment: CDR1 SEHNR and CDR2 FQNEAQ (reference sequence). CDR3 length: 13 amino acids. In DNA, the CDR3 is TGTGCCAGCAGCTTAAGTCAGTCTTATGGCTACACCTTC. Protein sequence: CASSLSQSYGYTF.

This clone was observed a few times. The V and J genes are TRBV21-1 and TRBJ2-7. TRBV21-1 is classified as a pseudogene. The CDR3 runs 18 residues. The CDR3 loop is CASSPRAAGRVSSYEQYF. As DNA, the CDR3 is TGTGCCAGCAGCCCTCGGGCGGCAGGACGGGTGAGCTCCTACGAGCAGTACTTC.

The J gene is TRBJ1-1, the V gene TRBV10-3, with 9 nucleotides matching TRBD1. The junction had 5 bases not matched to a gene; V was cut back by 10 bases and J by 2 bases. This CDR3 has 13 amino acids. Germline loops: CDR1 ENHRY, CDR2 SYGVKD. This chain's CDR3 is CATRDRANTEAFF. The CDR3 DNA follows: TGTGCCACCCGGGACAGGGCTAACACTGAAGCTTTCTTT.

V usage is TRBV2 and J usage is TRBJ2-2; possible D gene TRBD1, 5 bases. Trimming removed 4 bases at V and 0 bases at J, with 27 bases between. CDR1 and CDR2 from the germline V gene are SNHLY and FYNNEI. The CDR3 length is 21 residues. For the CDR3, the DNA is TGTGCCAGCAGTGCTGGGGCCCCGGGCTGTCGCTCACAGCCGAACACCGGGGAGCTGTTTTTT. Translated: CASSAGAPGCRSQPNTGELFF. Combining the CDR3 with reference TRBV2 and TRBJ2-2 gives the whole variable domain EPEVTQTPSHQVTQMGQEVILRCVPISNHLYFYWYRQILGQKVEFLVSFYNNEISEKSEIFDDQFSVERPDGSNFTLKIRSTKLEDSAMYFCASSAGAPGCRSQPNTGELFFGEGSRLTVL.

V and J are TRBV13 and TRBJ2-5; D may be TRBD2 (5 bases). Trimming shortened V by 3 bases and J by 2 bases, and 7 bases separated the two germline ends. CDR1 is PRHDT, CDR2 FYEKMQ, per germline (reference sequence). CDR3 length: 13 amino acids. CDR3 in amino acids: CASSFQRQETQYF. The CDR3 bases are TGTGCCAGCAGCTTCCAGCGGCAAGAGACCCAGTACTTC.